This TCR beta chain was recorded in a study of blood T cell repertoires in COVID-19. Study-level information: Researchers got acute and convalescent COVID-19 samples from the United States, Italy and Spain. PBMCs, B-cell-depleted T cells, or T cells were the source of the cDNA or gDNA that made up the material.

The CDR3 has 20 amino acids. Trimming took 1 base from V and 0 from J; bases not matched to a gene: 8. Per the germline V gene, CDR1 is SGDLS and CDR2 is YYNGEE. Per the authors' pipeline: Researchers report that nucleated cell counts were estimated from reference gene primer amplification. TCRdb's table, derived via immunoSEQ multiplex PCR, lists solely in-frame clones and lacks some. V, J and clone size were drawn from that table, and D and trimming were deduced from the DNA. This sample carries some 77,000 clones, just under 85% of them seen once, and the ten largest clones take roughly 27%. This sequence originates from an older man with acute or convalescent COVID-19. V and J are TRBV9 and TRBJ2-1; the match to TRBD2 covers 15 bases. Sequencing was performed on peripheral blood. CDR3: CASSVKGLAGGSSSYNEQFF. For the CDR3, the DNA is TGTGCCAGCAGCGTAAAAGGACTAGCGGGAGGGTCGAGCTCCTACAATGAGCAGTTCTTC.